Below, 18 T cell receptor beta chains from the same sample are listed, as sequenced in a study of T cell repertoires in cytomegalovirus infection. In TCRdb, the reads were re-called with MiXCR into one record per CDR3 protein. The data hold under 850,000 distinct CDR3 sequences, with roughly a third observed a single time. The specimen was PBMCs. The receptor source for this set is a human donor in good health (CMV status not recorded). Some clones in this sample may be carry-over from other donors' samples.

This clonotype was counted between two and nine times. V and J are TRBV2 and TRBJ2-7, with a possible D match to TRBD1 (6 bases). The V gene lost 3 bases and the J gene lost 6 bases, with 24 bases spanning the gap. From germline, CDR1 is SNHLY and CDR2 FYNNEI. There are 17 residues in the CDR3. The CDR3 bases are TGTGCCAGCAGTGACCAAACAGGGCTAGCTACCCGCCTCGAGCAGTACTTC. Encoded protein: CASSDQTGLATRLEQYF.

Only a few counts were recorded for this clonotype. V gene TRBV5-1 combines with J gene TRBJ1-4; maybe TRBD1 (6 bases). The CDR3 runs to 15 residues. V was clipped by 4 bases and J by 4 bases, with 14 bases between them. The germline gives CDR1 SGHRS, CDR2 YFSETQ. The CDR3 DNA follows: TGCGCCAGCAGCCTGAACAGGGAAGGTAATGAAAAACTGTTTTTT. Translated: CASSLNREGNEKLFF.

Only a few counts were recorded for this clonotype. This chain connects TRBV5-4 to TRBJ2-1; TRBD2 agrees at 11 bases. Trimming cost V 3 bases and J 7 bases; bases outside gene matches: 6. The CDR3 loop spans 15 amino acids. CDR1 and CDR2 (germline): SGHNT, YYREEE (reference sequence). The CDR3 DNA reads TGTGCCAGCAGCTCTCCGGGACTAGCGGCGAATGAGCAGTTCTTC. It codes for CASSSPGLAANEQFF.

This chain links TRBV25-1 with TRBJ1-1; the D is unclear. CDR1 is MGHDK and CDR2 is SYGVNS in the germline V gene. V dropped 6 bases and J dropped 0 bases, with 8 bases sitting between them. CDR3 length: 13 amino acids. CDR3 DNA sequence: TGTGCCAGCAGGTCGCTAATGAACACTGAAGCTTTCTTT. This encodes CASRSLMNTEAFF. The whole variable domain, filled in from reference TRBV25-1 and TRBJ1-1, reads EADIYQTPRYLVIGTGKKITLECSQTMGHDKMYWYQQDPGMELHLIHYSYGVNSTEKGDLSSESTVSRIRTEHFPLTLESARPSHTSQYLCASRSLMNTEAFFGQGTRLTVV.

The J gene is TRBJ1-2, the V gene TRBV6-5; 8 bases fit TRBD1. The CDR3 extends over 15 amino acids. The J segment lost 6 bases and the V segment lost 6 bases, leaving 12 bases of the junction unmatched. The germline gives CDR1 MNHEY, CDR2 SVGAGI. CDR3 nucleotide sequence: TGTGCCAGCAGCCATAGCCCAGGGGGCGCCCATGGCTACACCTTC. Protein: CASSHSPGGAHGYTF.

This clonotype was recorded at least ten times. The J gene is TRBJ2-5, the V gene TRBV6-5; D assignment may be TRBD1 or TRBD2 (6 bases each). This CDR3 spans 14 amino acids. V was trimmed by 0 bases and J by 5 bases, leaving 10 bases between them. Germline loops: CDR1 MNHEY, CDR2 SVGAGI. The DNA for the CDR3 is TGTGCCAGCAGTTACTCAACAGGGAGGGAGACCCAGTACTTC. Translated, it gives CASSYSTGRETQYF.

The rearrangement uses TRBV28 and TRBJ2-7; D uncertain. Trimming pared 4 bases from V and 4 bases from J, leaving 17 bases between. The CDR3 length is 15 residues. CDR1 MDHEN and CDR2 SYDVKM come from the germline V gene. The CDR3 nucleotides are TGTGCCAGCAGTTCCGCCAGCATACAGTTTTACGAGCAGTACTTC. This codes for CASSSASIQFYEQYF.

The chain joins TRBV6-1 to TRBJ1-1, with 8 bases fitting TRBD1. The CDR3 runs 14 residues. CDR1 MNHNS and CDR2 SASEGT come from the germline V gene. V lost 8 bases and J lost 1; bases outside the gene matches: 6. The CDR3 protein is CASGWTGKNTEAFF. The CDR3 DNA follows: TGTGCCAGCGGATGGACAGGGAAGAACACTGAAGCTTTCTTT.

This clonotype was observed a few times. V usage is TRBV24-1 and J usage is TRBJ2-5, with D possibly being TRBD1 (6 bases). Germline V gene lookup returns CDR1 KGHDR and CDR2 SFDVKD. The length of the CDR3 is 14 residues. Trimming took off 3 bases at V and 3 bases at J, with 10 bases between the two ends. DNA of the CDR3: TGTGCCACCAGTGATACCAGGGGAGAAGAGACCCAGTACTTC. Translating it yields CATSDTRGEETQYF.

As for this clonotype: One base away lies a much larger clone, so this may be a sequencing read error. CDR3 sequence (DNA): TGTGCCAGCCGCTTAGCACTAGCGGGAGGGCCGATCGCAGATACGCAGTATTTT. Amino acid sequence: CASRLALAGGPIADTQYF. The chain recombines TRBV7-8 with TRBJ2-3, with TRBD2 identical over 13 bases. The CDR3 has 18 residues. The V gene's germline CDR1 is SGHVS and CDR2 FQNEAQ.

This clonotype has only a few counts. This rearrangement joins TRBV5-1 to TRBJ2-4, with 14 bases that match TRBD2. The CDR3 covers 17 residues. Germline V CDR1 and CDR2: SGHRS, YFSETQ. J was trimmed by 7 bases and V by 3 bases; bases with no gene match: 9. The CDR3 nucleotides read TGCGCCAGCAGCTCCGGGACTAGCGGGGGACTAGCCAACATTCAGTACTTC. It encodes CASSSGTSGGLANIQYF.

V gene TRBV28 combines with J gene TRBJ2-7; weak D call: TRBD2 (5 bases). Germline-derived CDR1 and CDR2 are MDHEN and SYDVKM. Trimming removed 3 bases from V and 0 bases from J, with 9 bases in between. This CDR3 is 14 amino acids long. This chain's CDR3 is CASSFVGSSYEQYF. In DNA, the CDR3 is TGTGCCAGCAGTTTTGTGGGGAGCTCCTACGAGCAGTACTTC.

The genes are TRBV28 and TRBJ1-3, with D possibly matching TRBD1 (6 bases). The germline V gene has CDR1 MDHEN and CDR2 SYDVKM. V lost 2 bases, J lost 3 bases, and 14 bases lay in between. The CDR3 consists of 16 residues. Here the CDR3 reads CASSLRSARGGNTIYF. DNA of the CDR3: TGTGCCAGCAGTTTACGCTCCGCCAGGGGTGGAAACACCATATATTTT.

This chain joins TRBV4-1 and TRBJ2-7, with a weak D call TRBD1 (6 bases). The germline V gene has CDR1 MGHRA and CDR2 YSYEKL. V was clipped by 0 bases and J by 2 bases, with 17 bases between them. This CDR3 is 17 amino acids long. CDR3 sequence reads: CASSQDISRGSPYEQYF. The CDR3 DNA is TGCGCCAGCAGCCAAGATATTTCCAGGGGATCTCCCTACGAGCAGTACTTC.

The V and J genes are TRBV19 and TRBJ2-3, with 12 bases fitting TRBD2. Germline lookup yields CDR1 LNHDA and CDR2 SQIVND (reference sequence). This CDR3 spans 16 amino acids. The junction had 1 base not matched to a gene; V was cut back by 3 bases and J by 0 bases. The DNA of the CDR3 is TGTGCCAGTAGTATCGGGACTAGCGGGAGCACAGATACGCAGTATTTT. This codes for CASSIGTSGSTDTQYF.

The chain employs TRBV5-1 and TRBJ2-2, with 7 bases fitting TRBD1. Germline assignment: CDR1 SGHRS and CDR2 YFSETQ. Germline trimming cut 4 bases from V and 3 bases from J; bases unmatched to any gene: 6. The CDR3 consists of 15 residues. The CDR3 sequence is CASSNPTGYTGELFF. In nucleotides, the CDR3 is TGCGCCAGCAGCAACCCGACAGGGTACACCGGGGAGCTGTTTTTT. The full variable domain, completed using reference TRBV5-1 and TRBJ2-2, is KAGVTQTPRYLIKTRGQQVTLSCSPISGHRSVSWYQQTPGQGLQFLFEYFSETQRNKGNFPGRFSGRQFSNSRSEMNVSTLELGDSALYLCASSNPTGYTGELFFGEGSRLTVL.

The V gene is TRBV9, the J gene TRBJ2-2; 7 bases match TRBD1. Germline lookup yields CDR1 SGDLS and CDR2 YYNGEE. The CDR3 is 15 residues long. Trimming at V came to 3 bases and at J to 2 bases, leaving 4 bases not matched to a gene. In nucleotides, the CDR3 is TGTGCCAGCAGCGACCGACAGGGTAACACCGGGGAGCTGTTTTTT. It codes for CASSDRQGNTGELFF. The variable domain in full, with the rest retrieved from reference TRBV9 and TRBJ2-2, is DSGVTQTPKHLITATGQRVTLRCSPRSGDLSVYWYQQSLDQGLQFLIQYYNGEERAKGNILERFSAQQFPDLHSELNLSSLELGDSALYFCASSDRQGNTGELFFGEGSRLTVL.

Only one count was recorded for this clonotype. No conserved phenylalanine or tryptophan is present at the end of the CDR3, so a read error is the likely explanation. This chain uses TRBV7-9 with TRBJ2-1; 11 bases map to TRBD2. Germline CDR1 SEHNR, CDR2 FQNEAQ (reference sequence). Trimming cost V 5 bases and J 7 bases; bases outside gene matches: 7. This CDR3 comprises 15 residues. CDR3 region: CASSRRTSGFNEQFS. CDR3 nucleotide sequence: TGTGCCAGCAGCCGAAGGACTAGCGGGTTTAATGAGCAGTTCTCC.